The entry below gives a single T cell receptor (beta chain) sequence along with its context. This sample was included in a study of blood T cell repertoires in COVID-19. Whole-study context: Samples taken during acute and convalescent COVID-19 were collected in the United States, Italy and Spain. Sources were T cells, B-cell-depleted T cells, or PBMCs; the material itself was cDNA or gDNA.

During active infection, Seattle patients enrolled and were then monitored through disease. CDR1 SGHTA and CDR2 FQGNSA come from the germline V gene. The CDR3 is made up of 14 amino acids. J lost 6 bases, V lost 5 bases, and 8 bases had no gene match. Per the original data handling: Reference gene primers were amplified, and this amplification served to estimate nucleated cell counts. Data came from immunoSEQ multiplex PCR; TCRdb stores just in-frame clones and leaves some out. That table supplies the V and J calls and clone size; D and trimming were determined from the DNA. Of over 150,000 clones in the sample, roughly four fifths were seen once.

The chain couples TRBV7-2 to TRBJ2-7; 9 nucleotides line up with TRBD2. The sequence came from a woman in her seventies with COVID-19, enrolled during active disease. Material: peripheral blood. CDR3 protein: CASSPERGALEQYF. In DNA form, the CDR3 reads TGTGCCAGCAGCCCCGAGCGGGGGGCCCTCGAGCAGTACTTC.